Detailed here is one TCR beta chain. Profiled with immunoSEQ multiplex PCR; TCRdb holds only in-frame clones, not every one. The table lists about 29,000 clones, approximately 90% of them singletons, with over 5.5% in the top ten. The data are from a study of T cell changes during pregnancy in multiple sclerosis. The receptor was isolated from a female donor with multiple sclerosis, enrolled in a pregnancy study. Material: CD8+ T cells from peripheral blood mononuclear cells, obtained after pregnancy.

CDR3 loop: CASRWTSGSSTDTQYF. Here the CDR3 DNA reads TGTGCCAGCAGATGGACTAGCGGGAGTTCTACAGATACGCAGTATTTT. The rearrangement links TRBV6-6 to TRBJ2-3; TRBD2 aligns across 13 bases. Losses at the gene ends were 6 bases for V and 3 bases for J; bases not matched to a gene: 6. The CDR3 is 16 amino acids. Germline V CDR1 and CDR2: MNHNY, SVGAGI (reference sequence).